This record concerns one T cell receptor beta chain sequence. The data are from a study of shared T cell receptors in the human thymus. Trimming shortened V by 1 base and J by 2 bases, and 9 bases separated the two germline ends. Germline loops: CDR1 MGHRA, CDR2 YSYEKL. CDR3 length equals 15 residues. Profiling relied on immunoSEQ multiplex PCR, and the TCRdb table lists in-frame clones only, not all of them. The repertoire consists of hundreds of thousands of clones, with more than 75% occurring once and the leading ten covering more than 0.009%. These same data were also listed under a study on human thymus T cells.

The receptor was derived from a boy in the first two years of life with a congenital heart defect. Material for sequencing was thymocytes. The chain links TRBV4-1 to TRBJ2-1; D call uncertain. This chain's CDR3 is CASSQVTEPYNEQFF. CDR3 sequence (DNA): TGCGCCAGCAGCCAAGTAACCGAGCCCTACAATGAGCAGTTCTTC.